These 30 T cell receptor beta chains share one sample of origin, sequenced in a study of PD-1 blockade in classical Hodgkin lymphoma. Profiling relied on immunoSEQ multiplex PCR, and the TCRdb table lists in-frame clones only, not all of them. This table holds over 85,000 clones, 90% found once. Described time point: cycle 4 day 1 (C4D1), after 6 weeks of nivolumab. Every one of the patients relapsed after autologous stem cell transplantation (brentuximab vedotin exposure was variable). The sample here was peripheral blood mononuclear cells (PBMCs), taken before the fourth cycle of nivolumab. The receptors were sampled from a human donor with classical Hodgkin lymphoma.

The genes are TRBV5-4 and TRBJ2-7; 7 bases map to TRBD2. CDR3 length equals 15 residues. Germline CDR1 reads SGHNT; CDR2 reads YYREEE (reference sequence). Trimming took 2 bases from V and 6 from J; bases not matched to a gene: 11. The CDR3 sequence is CASSFASGHGGEQYF. The CDR3 coding sequence is TGTGCCAGCAGCTTCGCTAGCGGTCATGGTGGCGAGCAGTACTTC.

This clone was seen a single time. The chain combines TRBV19 with TRBJ2-7, with D unclear. V was clipped by 5 bases and J by 1 base, with 15 bases between them. CDR3 length equals 15 residues. The germline CDR1 and CDR2 sequences are LNHDA and SQIVND (reference sequence). CDR3 sequence reads: CASSADWGRSYEQYF. The CDR3 DNA reads as TGTGCCAGTAGTGCCGACTGGGGTAGGTCCTACGAGCAGTACTTC.

The rearrangement joins TRBV28 to TRBJ1-5, with 7 bases fitting TRBD1. V lost 6 bases, J lost 7 bases, and 12 bases stayed unmatched. The length of the CDR3 is 15 residues. The germline V gene encodes CDR1 MDHEN and CDR2 SYDVKM. CDR3 sequence reads: CASSPGGGAYQPQHF. Here the CDR3 DNA reads TGTGCCAGCAGCCCCGGAGGGGGCGCTTACCAGCCCCAGCATTTT.

This rearrangement joins TRBV5-1 to TRBJ2-7, with D possibly TRBD1 on 6 matching bases. With 0 bases removed from V and 6 bases from J, the gap between germline ends came to 7 bases. CDR3 length: 12 residues. CDR1 is SGHRS, CDR2 YFSETQ, per germline. This CDR3 is CASSLGGGEQYF. The CDR3, as DNA: TGCGCCAGCAGCTTGGGAGGGGGCGAGCAGTACTTC.

The chain recombines TRBV5-4 with TRBJ1-1, with D uncertain. Per germline, CDR1 SGHNT and CDR2 YYREEE (reference sequence). The CDR3 has 13 amino acids. Trimming shortened V by 4 bases and J by 3 bases, and 10 bases separated the two germline ends. CDR3 sequence reads: CASSAGSYTEAFF. The CDR3 nucleotides are TGTGCCAGCAGCGCGGGCTCGTACACTGAAGCTTTCTTT. Filled out from reference TRBV5-4 and TRBJ1-1, the complete variable domain reads ETGVTQSPTHLIKTRGQQVTLRCSSQSGHNTVSWYQQALGQGPQFIFQYYREEENGRGNFPPRFSGLQFPNYSSELNVNALELDDSALYLCASSAGSYTEAFFGQGTRLTVV.

The chain has TRBV7-6 and TRBJ1-2; D is unresolved. Germline CDR1 and CDR2: SGHVS and FNYEAQ. The CDR3 contains 13 residues. Trimming stripped 5 bases from V and 6 bases from J, with 13 bases between. CDR3 sequence reads: CASSRLAGDGYTF. CDR3 sequence (DNA): TGTGCCAGCAGCCGCCTCGCCGGAGATGGCTACACCTTC. The full variable domain, in which reference TRBV7-6 and TRBJ1-2 provide the parts outside the CDR3, is GAGVSQSPRYKVTKRGQDVALRCDPISGHVSLYWYRQALGQGPEFLTYFNYEAQQDKSGLPNDRFSAERPEGSISTLTIQRTEQRDSAMYRCASSRLAGDGYTFGSGTRLTVV.

This rearrangement joins TRBV10-2 to TRBJ2-2, with a possible D match to TRBD1 (6 bases). The germline gives CDR1 WSHSY, CDR2 SAAADI. The length of the CDR3 is 16 residues. V lost 6 bases and J 3 bases, leaving 17 bases between the germline ends. CDR3 DNA: TGCGCCAGCAGCGCGACAGGTCCGAGGTACACCGGGGAGCTGTTTTTT. Protein: CASSATGPRYTGELFF.

The rearrangement links TRBV9 to TRBJ2-1; D is possibly TRBD1 or TRBD2 (6 bases each). V lost 3 bases and J lost 3, with 13 bases in between. CDR1 is SGDLS and CDR2 is YYNGEE in the germline V gene. The CDR3 runs to 15 residues. The CDR3 nucleotides are TGTGCCAGCAGCGAGGACGGGGGCCGCTACAATGAGCAGTTCTTC. Its protein is CASSEDGGRYNEQFF.

In its sample, this clone was seen once. The CDR3 DNA reads TGCGCCAGCAGCCAAGATCGCGGGAATCAGCCCCAGCATTTT. It specifies CASSQDRGNQPQHF. This chain connects TRBV4-1 to TRBJ1-5; the D is unclear. Germline CDR1 is MGHRA and CDR2 is YSYEKL. The CDR3 is 14 amino acids. V lost 0 bases and J 4 bases, leaving 7 bases between the germline ends.

The chain couples TRBV5-1 to TRBJ1-2; D might be TRBD1 (6 bases). V shed 2 bases and J shed 8 bases, with 13 bases lying between them. The CDR3 is 13 residues long. Germline CDR1 reads SGHRS; CDR2 reads YFSETQ. The CDR3 nucleotides read TGCGCCAGCAGCTTTAAAATGGACAGCGGCTACACCTTC. Translation: CASSFKMDSGYTF. Combining the CDR3 with reference TRBV5-1 and TRBJ1-2 gives the whole variable domain KAGVTQTPRYLIKTRGQQVTLSCSPISGHRSVSWYQQTPGQGLQFLFEYFSETQRNKGNFPGRFSGRQFSNSRSEMNVSTLELGDSALYLCASSFKMDSGYTFGSGTRLTVV.

This sequence joins TRBV30 and TRBJ2-1; 10 nucleotides line up with TRBD2. There are 15 residues in the CDR3. V shed 0 bases, J shed 5 bases, and the junction held 4 bases outside the gene matches. The germline V gene has CDR1 GTSNPN and CDR2 SVGIG (reference sequence). This CDR3 reads CAWSVGAGGNNEQFF. Here the CDR3 DNA reads TGTGCCTGGAGTGTTGGAGCGGGGGGGAACAATGAGCAGTTCTTC.

A single count supports this clone. The chain combines TRBV14 with TRBJ1-5, with 7 bases matching TRBD1. Looked up from germline, CDR1 is SGHDN and CDR2 is FVKESK. This CDR3 is 16 amino acids long. After removal of 5 bases from V and 0 bases from J, the junction contained 7 bases not matched to a gene. The CDR3 reads CASSDSGGDSNQPQHF. The CDR3 DNA is TGTGCCAGCAGCGACTCAGGGGGAGATAGCAATCAGCCCCAGCATTTT.

V gene TRBV7-2 combines with J gene TRBJ2-7; maybe TRBD1 (6 bases). The CDR3 contains 15 residues. Germline assignment: CDR1 SGHTA and CDR2 FQGNSA. V was cut by 4 bases and J by 2 bases, with 15 bases left in between. CDR3 sequence: CASSWTAVPPYEQYF. In nucleotides, the CDR3 is TGTGCCAGCAGCTGGACAGCCGTTCCGCCCTACGAGCAGTACTTC.

The V gene is TRBV29-1, the J gene TRBJ2-7; 8 bases align to TRBD1. CDR3 length: 13 residues. CDR1 SQVTM and CDR2 ANQGSEA come from the germline V gene. Trimming took 1 base from V and 2 from J; bases not matched to a gene: 1. The CDR3 nucleotides are TGCAGCGTTGAAGGGACAGGGACCTACGAGCAGTACTTC. Protein sequence: CSVEGTGTYEQYF.

This rearrangement joins TRBV5-4 to TRBJ2-4, with D tentatively TRBD2 (7 bases). CDR1 is SGHNT and CDR2 is YYREEE in the germline V gene (reference sequence). The CDR3 loop spans 15 amino acids. V was pared by 5 bases and J by 9 bases, with 21 bases between. The CDR3 loop is CASRPDRGGLSIQYF. The CDR3 nucleotides read TGTGCCAGCAGGCCCGATAGGGGGGGGCTGAGCATTCAGTACTTC.

The chain links TRBV7-2 to TRBJ1-2, with D maybe TRBD1 (5 bases). V was trimmed by 0 bases and J by 5 bases, leaving 19 bases between them. From germline, CDR1 is SGHTA and CDR2 FQGNSA. CDR3 length equals 17 residues. CDR3 sequence (DNA): TGTGCCAGCAGCTTAGCGTTCGACAGACCCCCTCGGTATGGCTACACCTTC. This encodes CASSLAFDRPPRYGYTF.

The genes are TRBV5-1 and TRBJ2-7; D remains ambiguous. V was trimmed by 2 bases and J by 0 bases, leaving 15 bases between them. Looked up from germline, CDR1 is SGHRS and CDR2 is YFSETQ. The length of the CDR3 is 16 residues. The CDR3 DNA is TGCGCCAGCAGCTTTTCTTTTAGCCCATTCTCCTACGAGCAGTACTTC. The encoded protein is CASSFSFSPFSYEQYF.

The rearrangement joins TRBV28 to TRBJ1-5; D might be TRBD1 (5 bases). Germline loops: CDR1 MDHEN, CDR2 SYDVKM. Trimming took 1 base from V and 2 from J, leaving 9 bases between them. The CDR3 length is 15 residues. This chain's CDR3 is CASSLLGEGNQPQHF. CDR3 nucleotides: TGTGCCAGCAGTTTATTGGGGGAAGGCAATCAGCCCCAGCATTTT.

This clone was detected once. This rearrangement joins TRBV18 to TRBJ1-3; TRBD1 matches 8 bases. Germline V CDR1 and CDR2: KGHSH, LQKENI. Germline trimming cut 1 base from V and 2 bases from J; bases unmatched to any gene: 7. CDR3 length: 17 amino acids. Here the CDR3 reads CASSPRRADRAGNTIYF. In DNA, the CDR3 is TGTGCCAGCTCACCACGTCGCGCGGACAGGGCTGGAAACACCATATATTTT.

This chain links TRBV27 with TRBJ1-1, with D hard to call. Germline loops: CDR1 MNHEY, CDR2 SMNVEV (reference sequence). The V gene lost 7 bases and the J gene lost 4 bases, with 16 bases spanning the gap. The CDR3 loop spans 14 amino acids. This chain's CDR3 is CASTIGPLGTEAFF. CDR3 coding DNA: TGTGCCAGCACCATAGGGCCGTTGGGCACTGAAGCTTTCTTT.

A single count supports this clone. V is TRBV19 and J is TRBJ2-1, with D maybe TRBD1 (6 bases). Germline V lookup: CDR1 LNHDA, CDR2 SQIVND (reference sequence). V gave up 9 bases and J gave up 3 bases, with 12 bases separating them. The CDR3 is 13 residues long. CDR3 sequence reads: CASRTAGYNEQFF. In DNA form, the CDR3 reads TGTGCCAGCCGGACAGCTGGCTACAATGAGCAGTTCTTC.

This chain uses TRBV29-1 with TRBJ2-7; 7 bases are a match to TRBD2. The CDR3 length is 14 residues. J was trimmed by 5 bases and V by 0 bases; bases with no gene match: 7. CDR1 is SQVTM, CDR2 ANQGSEA, per germline. As DNA, the CDR3 is TGCAGCGTTGAAGATTGGGAGGGGCCCCACGAGCAGTACTTC. Amino acid sequence: CSVEDWEGPHEQYF.

The chain carries TRBV6-5 and TRBJ2-1; D is ambiguous. The V gene lost 5 bases and the J gene lost 4 bases, with 15 bases spanning the gap. The CDR3 loop spans 15 amino acids. CDR1 is MNHEY, CDR2 SVGAGI, per germline. CDR3 protein: CASSRRGSSYNEQFF. The DNA of the CDR3 is TGTGCCAGCAGTCGTCGTGGTAGCAGTTACAATGAGCAGTTCTTC.

The CDR3 protein is CASSSTGYNEQFF. The CDR3 nucleotides are TGTGCCAGCAGCTCGACAGGGTACAATGAGCAGTTCTTC. The chain couples TRBV7-2 to TRBJ2-1, with 7 positions matching TRBD1. Germline V CDR1 and CDR2: SGHTA, FQGNSA. J gave up 4 bases and V 4 bases, and 1 base lay outside the gene matches. The CDR3 consists of 13 residues. Variable domain in full (rest from reference TRBV7-2 and TRBJ2-1): GAGVSQSPSNKVTEKGKDVELRCDPISGHTALYWYRQSLGQGLEFLIYFQGNSAPDKSGLPSDRFSAERTGGSVSTLTIQRTQQEDSAVYLCASSSTGYNEQFFGPGTRLTVL.

The rearrangement joins TRBV27 to TRBJ1-6; D is unresolved. CDR1 is MNHEY, CDR2 SMNVEV, per germline (reference sequence). The CDR3 has 17 amino acids. V was trimmed by 3 bases and J by 0 bases, leaving 12 bases between them. CDR3 protein: CASSFLEGSSYNSPLHF. The CDR3 region has the DNA TGTGCCAGCAGTTTCTTAGAGGGCAGCTCCTATAATTCACCCCTCCACTTT.

V and J are TRBV29-1 and TRBJ2-1; no reliable D call. Between the trimmed V and J ends, which lost 4 bases and 7 bases, there was a span of 14 bases. CDR3 length: 13 amino acids. The germline gives CDR1 SQVTM, CDR2 ANQGSEA. The CDR3 sequence is CSVASPPGNEQFF. The CDR3, as DNA: TGCAGCGTTGCCAGTCCCCCTGGGAATGAGCAGTTCTTC.

In DNA, the CDR3 is TGTGCCAGCAGCCCGGGACCAGCGGGAACGAACACCGGGGAGCTGTTTTTT. Protein: CASSPGPAGTNTGELFF. The V gene is TRBV7-2, the J gene TRBJ2-2; TRBD2 aligns across 7 bases. Per germline, CDR1 SGHTA and CDR2 FQGNSA. The CDR3 extends over 17 amino acids. Trimming cost V 5 bases and J 0 bases; bases outside gene matches: 9. The variable domain in full, completed from reference TRBV7-2 and TRBJ2-2, reads GAGVSQSPSNKVTEKGKDVELRCDPISGHTALYWYRQSLGQGLEFLIYFQGNSAPDKSGLPSDRFSAERTGGSVSTLTIQRTQQEDSAVYLCASSPGPAGTNTGELFFGEGSRLTVL.

The chain has TRBV30 and TRBJ1-1; D gene unclear. The germline V and J ends were trimmed by 2 bases and 4 bases, with 5 bases remaining between them. There are 11 residues in the CDR3. Germline V lookup: CDR1 GTSNPN, CDR2 SVGIG (reference sequence). The CDR3 coding sequence is TGTGCCTGGAGTCCGGTCACTGAAGCTTTCTTT. Its protein is CAWSPVTEAFF.

V usage is TRBV11-2 and J usage is TRBJ2-1; D possibly corresponds to TRBD1 (6 bases). The length of the CDR3 is 15 residues. The ends were cut back, 1 base at V and 4 bases at J, with 11 bases in the middle. The germline V gene has CDR1 SGHAT and CDR2 FQNNGV. The CDR3 loop reads CASSLVGASYNEQFF. Written as DNA, the CDR3 is TGTGCCAGCAGCTTAGTGGGGGCCTCTTACAATGAGCAGTTCTTC.

This clone was counted once. The chain has TRBV4-2 and TRBJ2-3; perhaps D is TRBD1 or TRBD2 (5 bases each). The CDR3 contains 15 residues. Trimming removed 2 bases from V and 4 bases from J, with 13 bases in between. The germline V gene has CDR1 LGHNA and CDR2 YNFKEQ. In DNA, the CDR3 is TGTGCCAGCAGCCAACGAGGGGAGCGCGCAGATACGCAGTATTTT. It specifies CASSQRGERADTQYF.